This TCR beta chain was captured by sequencing in a study of vaccination effects on CD4 cells after COVID-19. Before sequencing, viral peptide pools were used by the ViraFEST assay to expand antigen-specific CD4+ T cells. Scientists isolated CD4+ T cells after an approximately 10-day culture period ended. All vaccine recipients tested negative for nucleocapsid antibodies and had never contracted SARS-CoV-2 infection. PBMC were cultured at a few million per well with about 10 IU/ml IL-2 and roughly 10 ug/ml peptides. Half-medium exchanges with IL-2 medium took place on days 3 and 7. Some clones are missing from TCRdb's copy, which holds only in-frame ones; the method was immunoSEQ multiplex PCR. The sample has approximately 30,000 clones, roughly 73% seen once; the top ten hold 20% to 25%. Points from the study as a whole: Of the vaccine-induced clones from healthy vaccinees, merely 1 of 255 recognized common cold coronaviruses as well.

The CDR3 covers 14 residues. CDR1 and CDR2 from the germline V gene are SSHAT and FNYEAQ (reference sequence). As for this clone: Its antigen is currently unknown. At one end, the junction sequence differs from germline, possibly due to a read error.

The chain recombines TRBV7-7 with TRBJ2-7, with D possibly matching TRBD1 (5 bases). The sample in question was CD4+ T cells from PBMCs cultured with HCoV-NL63 spike peptides, obtained before COVID-19 vaccination. The source is a human donor who received a COVID-19 vaccine. As DNA, the CDR3 is TGTGCTAGCAGCTTAGTAAAGGGGACCTACGAGCAGTACTTC. Translating it yields CASSLVKGTYEQYF.